These T cell receptor beta chains were read from a single sample in a study of T cell responses to AZD1222 COVID-19 vaccine. Only in-frame clones appear in the TCRdb table, and some are missing; sequencing was by immunoSEQ multiplex PCR. The sample includes 70,000 to 95,000 clones, about 90% of them seen just once. Sequences were derived from peripheral blood, sampled 28 days after the second AZD1222 dose. These receptors came from an adult who received the AZD1222 COVID-19 vaccine. Each CDR3 is given with its conserved first and last residue. Fields, in order: CDR3 protein, CDR3 DNA, V gene, J gene, D gene, clone size. D genes are given only for firm matches. Clone sizes are given selectively: once, few, many, or a class where the clone is expanded.

CDR3: CASSEGEAGGALDTQYF; DNA: TGTGCCAGCAGTGAAGGAGAAGCGGGGGGGGCCCTAGATACGCAGTATTTT; V: TRBV6-1; J: TRBJ2-3; D: TRBD2; size: .
CDR3: CAISQLSGGGTDTQYF; DNA: TGTGCCATCAGTCAACTCAGCGGGGGGGGCACAGATACGCAGTATTTT; V: TRBV10-3; J: TRBJ2-3; D: TRBD2; size: .
CDR3: CASSVGDGDSPLHF; DNA: TGTGCCAGCAGCGTTGGGGACGGAGATTCACCCCTCCACTTT; V: TRBV9; J: TRBJ1-6; D: .; size: .
CDR3: CASSEQGRSGNTIYF; DNA: TGTGCCAGCAGTGAACAGGGGCGCTCTGGAAACACCATATATTTT; V: TRBV2; J: TRBJ1-3; D: .; size: .
CDR3: CVRSPRVKRPYNEQFF; DNA: TGTGTCAGAAGCCCCCGGGTCAAGCGGCCCTACAATGAGCAGTTCTTC; V: TRBV7-5; J: TRBJ2-1; D: .; size: .
CDR3: CAWRQGAWEQYF; DNA: TGTGCCTGGAGGCAGGGGGCTTGGGAGCAGTACTTC; V: TRBV30; J: TRBJ2-7; D: TRBD1; size: .
CDR3: CASSARDGSYEQYF; DNA: TGTGCCAGCAGCGCCAGGGACGGCTCCTACGAGCAGTACTTC; V: TRBV9; J: TRBJ2-7; D: .; size: .
CDR3: CASSLAVHSPYEQYF; DNA: TGTGCCAGCAGCTTAGCGGTACACTCACCCTACGAGCAGTACTTC; V: TRBV7-2; J: TRBJ2-7; D: .; size: .
CDR3: CASSTGSNSPLHF; DNA: TGTGCCAGCAGTACAGGCTCTAATTCACCCCTCCACTTT; V: TRBV6-5; J: TRBJ1-6; D: .; size: .
CDR3: CAISDSRGGRGTGELFF; DNA: TGTGCCATCAGTGATTCACGCGGGGGGAGGGGCACCGGGGAGCTGTTTTTT; V: TRBV10-3; J: TRBJ2-2; D: TRBD2; size: few
CDR3: CASSLALLSGSGNTIYF; DNA: TGTGCCAGCAGCTTAGCGCTCCTTTCCGGCTCTGGAAACACCATATATTTT; V: TRBV7-6; J: TRBJ1-3; D: .; size: .
CDR3: CASSVDSQNQPQHF; DNA: TGTGCCAGCAGCGTAGACAGTCAGAATCAGCCCCAGCATTTT; V: TRBV9; J: TRBJ1-5; D: .; size: .
CDR3: CASSGPGRGELFF; DNA: TGTGCCAGCAGCGGGCCGGGACGAGGGGAGCTGTTTTTT; V: TRBV7-7; J: TRBJ2-2; D: .; size: .
CDR3: CASSPIAARTDEQYF; DNA: TGTGCCAGCAGTCCTATAGCGGCTCGCACGGACGAGCAGTACTTC; V: TRBV28; J: TRBJ2-7; D: .; size: .
CDR3: CASRGGGSSYNSPLHF; DNA: TGTGCCAGCAGGGGAGGGGGGAGCTCCTATAATTCACCCCTCCACTTT; V: TRBV27; J: TRBJ1-6; D: .; size: .
CDR3: CASSPSPGFFPTDTQYF; DNA: TGTGCCAGCAGTCCCTCTCCGGGGTTCTTTCCCACAGATACGCAGTATTTT; V: TRBV27; J: TRBJ2-3; D: .; size: .
CDR3: CASSVDGIQETQYF; DNA: TGTGCCAGCAGCGTAGACGGGATCCAAGAGACCCAGTACTTC; V: TRBV9; J: TRBJ2-5; D: .; size: .
CDR3: CASSPLGGSYNSPLHF; DNA: TGTGCCAGCAGCCCGCTAGGGGGCTCCTATAATTCACCCCTCCACTTT; V: TRBV7-9; J: TRBJ1-6; D: .; size: .
CDR3: CASSLGAGGSPLHF; DNA: TGTGCCAGCAGTTTAGGGGCAGGGGGTTCACCCCTCCACTTT; V: TRBV28; J: TRBJ1-6; D: TRBD1; size: once
CDR3: CASSPGQGGSPLHF; DNA: TGTGCCAGCAGCCCCGGACAGGGGGGTTCACCCCTCCACTTT; V: TRBV11-1; J: TRBJ1-6; D: TRBD1; size: .
CDR3: CASRTGVQNEKLFF; DNA: TGTGCCAGCAGGACAGGGGTTCAGAATGAAAAACTGTTTTTT; V: TRBV18; J: TRBJ1-4; D: TRBD1; size: .
CDR3: CASSLAGPGELFF; DNA: TGTGCCAGCAGCTTGGCGGGTCCCGGGGAGCTGTTTTTT; V: TRBV5-4; J: TRBJ2-2; D: .; size: .
CDR3: CASSLTSRVSGYTF; DNA: TGTGCCAGCAGTCTCACCTCAAGGGTGAGTGGCTACACCTTC; V: TRBV28; J: TRBJ1-2; D: .; size: .
CDR3: CASSPIPGSGNTIYF; DNA: TGTGCCAGCTCACCAATCCCAGGGAGCGGAAACACCATATATTTT; V: TRBV18; J: TRBJ1-3; D: .; size: .
CDR3: CASSLNSGGGLYEQYF; DNA: TGTGCCAGCAGCTTAAACTCTGGCGGGGGACTCTACGAGCAGTACTTC; V: TRBV4-2; J: TRBJ2-7; D: TRBD2; size: .
CDR3: CASSTGNTIYF; DNA: TGTGCCAGCAGTACTGGAAACACCATATATTTT; V: TRBV12-3/TRBV12-4; J: TRBJ1-3; D: .; size: .
CDR3: CASSLRRGGASSGELFF; DNA: TGCGCCAGCAGCTTGCGGCGCGGGGGGGCCAGTTCCGGGGAGCTGTTTTTT; V: TRBV5-1; J: TRBJ2-2; D: TRBD2; size: .
CDR3: CASSGQGREQFF; DNA: TGTGCCAGCAGTGGGCAGGGACGTGAGCAGTTCTTC; V: TRBV2; J: TRBJ2-1; D: .; size: .
CDR3: CSVDREDGGYTF; DNA: TGCAGCGTGGACAGGGAAGATGGTGGCTACACCTTC; V: TRBV29-1; J: TRBJ1-2; D: TRBD1; size: .
CDR3: CASSRQNTGELFF; DNA: TGTGCCAGCAGCCGACAGAACACCGGGGAGCTGTTTTTT; V: TRBV5-4; J: TRBJ2-2; D: .; size: .
CDR3: CASNQGSNQPQHF; DNA: TGTGCCAGCAACCAGGGTAGCAATCAGCCCCAGCATTTT; V: TRBV7-2; J: TRBJ1-5; D: .; size: .
CDR3: CASSFSGRYTGELFF; DNA: TGTGCCAGCAGTTTTTCAGGTCGCTATACCGGGGAGCTGTTTTTT; V: TRBV27; J: TRBJ2-2; D: .; size: once
CDR3: CASSLNRGIADTQYF; DNA: TGTGCCAGCAGCTTAAACAGGGGGATCGCAGATACGCAGTATTTT; V: TRBV7-3; J: TRBJ2-3; D: TRBD1; size: .
CDR3: CASSPQGQPSNSPLHF; DNA: TGTGCCAGCTCACCCCAGGGGCAACCTTCTAATTCACCCCTCCACTTT; V: TRBV18; J: TRBJ1-6; D: .; size: .
CDR3: CASSRGQGTYNEQFF; DNA: TGCGCCAGCAGCCGCGGACAGGGGACCTACAATGAGCAGTTCTTC; V: TRBV4-3; J: TRBJ2-1; D: TRBD1; size: .
CDR3: CATSDPGQGGTGELFF; DNA: TGTGCCACCAGTGACCCCGGACAGGGGGGCACCGGGGAGCTGTTTTTT; V: TRBV24-1; J: TRBJ2-2; D: TRBD1; size: .
CDR3: CASSVGRRDGGYTF; DNA: TGTGCCAGCAGCGTAGGACGGAGAGATGGTGGCTACACCTTC; V: TRBV9; J: TRBJ1-2; D: .; size: .
CDR3: CASGKEGRSTDTQYF; DNA: TGCGCCAGCGGAAAGGAAGGACGGAGCACAGATACGCAGTATTTT; V: TRBV5-1; J: TRBJ2-3; D: .; size: few
CDR3: CATSDSGQGEETQYF; DNA: TGTGCCACCAGTGATTCGGGACAGGGGGAAGAGACCCAGTACTTC; V: TRBV24-1; J: TRBJ2-5; D: TRBD1; size: .
CDR3: CASTPTGQGYQPQHF; DNA: TGTGCCAGCACCCCGACGGGACAGGGGTATCAGCCCCAGCATTTT; V: TRBV6-5; J: TRBJ1-5; D: TRBD1; size: .
CDR3: CASSKLTGGAGVRSPLHF; DNA: TGTGCCAGCAGCAAATTGACAGGGGGCGCTGGGGTTCGGTCACCCCTCCACTTT; V: TRBV21-1; J: TRBJ1-6; D: .; size: .
CDR3: CATSDFSATNEKLFF; DNA: TGTGCCACCAGTGATTTCAGTGCAACTAATGAAAAACTGTTTTTT; V: TRBV24-1; J: TRBJ1-4; D: .; size: .
CDR3: CASSQVVVSEQYF; DNA: TGTGCCAGCAGCCAAGTAGTGGTTAGCGAGCAGTACTTC; V: TRBV14; J: TRBJ2-7; D: .; size: .
CDR3: CASSLVGGYEQYF; DNA: TGTGCCAGCAGCTTGGTTGGGGGCTACGAGCAGTACTTC; V: TRBV5-4; J: TRBJ2-7; D: .; size: .
CDR3: CASSLATDPRTEAFF; DNA: TGTGCCAGCAGCTTAGCGACGGACCCCAGGACTGAAGCTTTCTTT; V: TRBV7-8; J: TRBJ1-1; D: .; size: .
CDR3: CASRPTGQNSPLHF; DNA: TGTGCCAGCAGACCAACGGGACAGAATTCACCCCTCCACTTT; V: TRBV27; J: TRBJ1-6; D: TRBD1; size: .
CDR3: CASSLGGTSGNTIYF; DNA: TGTGCCAGCAGCTTAGGAGGAACCTCTGGAAACACCATATATTTT; V: TRBV11-3; J: TRBJ1-3; D: .; size: .
CDR3: CASSEQRRGATTDTQYF; DNA: TGTGCCAGCAGTGAACAGAGACGAGGGGCGACCACAGATACGCAGTATTTT; V: TRBV6-1; J: TRBJ2-3; D: .; size: .